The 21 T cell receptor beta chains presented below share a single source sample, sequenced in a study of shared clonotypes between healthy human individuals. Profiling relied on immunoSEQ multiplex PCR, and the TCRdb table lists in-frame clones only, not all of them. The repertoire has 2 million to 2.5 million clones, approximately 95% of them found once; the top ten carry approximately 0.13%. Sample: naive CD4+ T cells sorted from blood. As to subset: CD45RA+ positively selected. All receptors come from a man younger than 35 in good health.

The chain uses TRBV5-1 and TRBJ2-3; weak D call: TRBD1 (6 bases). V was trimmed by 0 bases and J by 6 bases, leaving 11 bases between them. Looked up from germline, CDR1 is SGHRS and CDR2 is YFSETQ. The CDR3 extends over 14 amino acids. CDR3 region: CASSLDSRGDTQYF. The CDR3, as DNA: TGCGCCAGCAGCTTGGACTCGAGGGGGGATACGCAGTATTTT.

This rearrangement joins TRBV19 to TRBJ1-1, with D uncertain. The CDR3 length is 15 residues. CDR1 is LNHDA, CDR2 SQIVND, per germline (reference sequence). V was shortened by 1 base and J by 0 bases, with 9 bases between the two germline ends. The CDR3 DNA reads TGTGCCAGTAGTATAGGGGTCGTGCTGAACACTGAAGCTTTCTTT. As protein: CASSIGVVLNTEAFF. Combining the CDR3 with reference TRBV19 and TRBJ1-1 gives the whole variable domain DGGITQSPKYLFRKEGQNVTLSCEQNLNHDAMYWYRQDPGQGLRLIYYSQIVNDFQKGDIAEGYSVSREKKESFPLTVTSAQKNPTAFYLCASSIGVVLNTEAFFGQGTRLTVV.

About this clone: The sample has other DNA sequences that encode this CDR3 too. The CDR3 bases are TGTGCCAGCGGACTCTCTGGGGCCAACGTCCTGACTTTC. It is translated as CASGLSGANVLTF. The chain has TRBV28 and TRBJ2-6; a weak D match, TRBD2 (5 bases). This CDR3 is built from 13 residues. V was cut by 8 bases and J by 0 bases, with 5 bases left in between. Germline-derived CDR1 and CDR2 are MDHEN and SYDVKM. The entire variable domain, with the rest obtained from reference TRBV28 and TRBJ2-6, is as follows: DVKVTQSSRYLVKRTGEKVFLECVQDMDHENMFWYRQDPGLGLRLIYFSYDVKMKEKGDIPEGYSVSREKKERFSLILESASTNQTSMYLCASGLSGANVLTFGAGSRLTVL.

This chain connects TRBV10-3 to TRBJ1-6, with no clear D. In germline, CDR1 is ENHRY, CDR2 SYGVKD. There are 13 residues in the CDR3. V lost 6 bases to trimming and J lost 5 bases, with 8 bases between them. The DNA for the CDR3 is TGTGCCATCAGGAGACAAGATAATTCACCCCTCCACTTT. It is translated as CAIRRQDNSPLHF.

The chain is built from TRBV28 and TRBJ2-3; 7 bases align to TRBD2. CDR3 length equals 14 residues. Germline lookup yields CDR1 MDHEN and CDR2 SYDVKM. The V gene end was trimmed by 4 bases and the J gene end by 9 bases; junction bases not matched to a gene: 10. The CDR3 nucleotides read TGTGCCAGCAGTTCCGCGGGGGTGGGGAACACGCAGTATTTT. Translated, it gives CASSSAGVGNTQYF.

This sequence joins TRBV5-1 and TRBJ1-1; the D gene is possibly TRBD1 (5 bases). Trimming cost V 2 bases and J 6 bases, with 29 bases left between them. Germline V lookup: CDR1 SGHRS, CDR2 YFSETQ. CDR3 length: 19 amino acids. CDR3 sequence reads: CASSLRNTFYGGQGSEAFF. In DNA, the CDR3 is TGCGCCAGCAGCTTAAGAAATACTTTTTACGGCGGACAAGGGTCTGAAGCTTTCTTT.

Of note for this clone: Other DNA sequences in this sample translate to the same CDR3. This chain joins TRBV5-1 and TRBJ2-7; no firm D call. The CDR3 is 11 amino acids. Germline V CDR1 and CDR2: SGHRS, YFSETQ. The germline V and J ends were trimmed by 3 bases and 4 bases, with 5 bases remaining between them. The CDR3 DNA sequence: TGCGCCAGCAGCTCAGGTTACGAGCAGTACTTC. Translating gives CASSSGYEQYF.

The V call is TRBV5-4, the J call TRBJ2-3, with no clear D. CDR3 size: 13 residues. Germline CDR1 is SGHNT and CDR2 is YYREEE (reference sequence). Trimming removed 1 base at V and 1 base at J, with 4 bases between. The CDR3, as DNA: TGTGCCAGCAGCTTGAAGGGCACAGATACGCAGTATTTT. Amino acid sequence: CASSLKGTDTQYF.

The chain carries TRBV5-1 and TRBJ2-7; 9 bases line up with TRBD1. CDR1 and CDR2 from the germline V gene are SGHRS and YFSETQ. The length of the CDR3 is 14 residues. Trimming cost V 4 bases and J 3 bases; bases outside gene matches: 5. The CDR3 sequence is CASSQGDRVYEQYF. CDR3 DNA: TGCGCCAGCAGCCAAGGGGACAGGGTCTACGAGCAGTACTTC.

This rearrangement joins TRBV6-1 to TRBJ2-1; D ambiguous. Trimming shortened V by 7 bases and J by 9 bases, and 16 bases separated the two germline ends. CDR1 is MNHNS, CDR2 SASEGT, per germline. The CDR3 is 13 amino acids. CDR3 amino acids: CASNQDRIGEQFF. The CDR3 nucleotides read TGTGCCAGCAACCAGGATCGGATAGGTGAGCAGTTCTTC.

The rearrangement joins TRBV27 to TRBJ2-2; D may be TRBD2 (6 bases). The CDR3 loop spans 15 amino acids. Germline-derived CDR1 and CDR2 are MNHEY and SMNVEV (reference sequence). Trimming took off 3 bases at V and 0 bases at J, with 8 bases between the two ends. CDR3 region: CASSFGGANTGELFF. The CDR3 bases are TGTGCCAGCAGTTTTGGCGGGGCGAACACCGGGGAGCTGTTTTTT.

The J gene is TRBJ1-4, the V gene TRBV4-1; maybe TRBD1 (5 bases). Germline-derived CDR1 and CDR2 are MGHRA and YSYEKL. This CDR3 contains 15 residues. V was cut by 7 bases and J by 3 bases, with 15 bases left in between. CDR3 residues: CASTRQTDPNEKLFF. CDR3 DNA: TGCGCCAGCACCCGACAGACAGACCCTAATGAAAAACTGTTTTTT.

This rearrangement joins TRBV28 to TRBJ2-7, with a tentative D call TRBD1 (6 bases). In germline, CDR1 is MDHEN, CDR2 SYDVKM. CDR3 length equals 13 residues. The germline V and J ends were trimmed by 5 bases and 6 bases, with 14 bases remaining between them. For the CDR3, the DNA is TGTGCCAGCAGTCCAGGGGACGTTCGCGAGCAGTACTTC. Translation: CASSPGDVREQYF.

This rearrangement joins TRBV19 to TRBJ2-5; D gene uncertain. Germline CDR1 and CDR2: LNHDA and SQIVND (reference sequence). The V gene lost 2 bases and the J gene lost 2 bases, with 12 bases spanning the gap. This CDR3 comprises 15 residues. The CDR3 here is CASSISQRLQETQYF. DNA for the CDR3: TGTGCCAGTAGTATAAGCCAGAGGCTACAAGAGACCCAGTACTTC.

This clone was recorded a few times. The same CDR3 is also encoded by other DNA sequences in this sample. CDR3 in DNA: TGTGCCAGCTCACCAGGGAGCACAGATACGCAGTATTTT. Translated, it gives CASSPGSTDTQYF. The V call is TRBV18, the J call TRBJ2-3, with D uncertain. The V end lost 2 bases, the J end lost 0 bases, and 3 bases lay between the germline ends. Looked up from germline, CDR1 is KGHSH and CDR2 is LQKENI. The CDR3 extends over 13 amino acids.

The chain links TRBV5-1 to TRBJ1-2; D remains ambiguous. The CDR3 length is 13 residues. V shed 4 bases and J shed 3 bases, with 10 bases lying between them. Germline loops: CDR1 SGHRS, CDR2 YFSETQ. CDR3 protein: CASSPSQDYGYTF. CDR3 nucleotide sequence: TGCGCCAGCAGCCCGTCACAAGACTATGGCTACACCTTC.

This CDR3 is CASSPDEQETQYF. CDR3 nucleotide sequence: TGTGCCAGCAGCCCGGACGAGCAAGAGACCCAGTACTTC. The chain links TRBV7-9 to TRBJ2-5; D is unclear. With 5 bases removed from V and 2 bases from J, the gap between germline ends came to 9 bases. The germline V gene has CDR1 SEHNR and CDR2 FQNEAQ (reference sequence). The CDR3 extends over 13 amino acids.

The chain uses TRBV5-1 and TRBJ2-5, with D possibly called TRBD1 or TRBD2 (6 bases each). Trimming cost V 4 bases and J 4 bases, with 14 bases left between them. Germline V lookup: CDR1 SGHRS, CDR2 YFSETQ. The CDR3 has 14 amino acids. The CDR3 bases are TGCGCCAGCAGCCCTCGGGGGCTCGCAGAGACCCAGTACTTC. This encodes CASSPRGLAETQYF.

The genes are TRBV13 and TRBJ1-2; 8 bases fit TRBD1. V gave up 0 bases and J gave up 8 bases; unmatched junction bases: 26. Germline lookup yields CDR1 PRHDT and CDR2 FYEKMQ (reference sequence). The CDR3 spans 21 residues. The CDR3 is CASSLGSGTSFLPGQVDGYTF. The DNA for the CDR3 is TGTGCCAGCAGCTTAGGGTCAGGGACCTCCTTCCTTCCGGGACAGGTTGACGGCTACACCTTC.

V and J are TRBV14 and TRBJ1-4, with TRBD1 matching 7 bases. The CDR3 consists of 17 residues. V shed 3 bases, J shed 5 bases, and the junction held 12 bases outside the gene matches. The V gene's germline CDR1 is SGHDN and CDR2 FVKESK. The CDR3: CASSHLRAGTVNEKLFF. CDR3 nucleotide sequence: TGTGCCAGCAGCCATTTGAGGGCCGGGACAGTAAATGAAAAACTGTTTTTT.

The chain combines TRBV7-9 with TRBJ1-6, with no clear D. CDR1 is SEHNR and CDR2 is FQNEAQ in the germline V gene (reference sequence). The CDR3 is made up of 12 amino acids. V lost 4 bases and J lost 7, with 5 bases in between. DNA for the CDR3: TGTGCCAGCAGCTCCCAGAATTCACCCCTCCACTTT. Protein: CASSSQNSPLHF. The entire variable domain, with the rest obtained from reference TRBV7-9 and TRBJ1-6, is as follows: DTGVSQNPRHKITKRGQNVTFRCDPISEHNRLYWYRQTLGQGPEFLTYFQNEAQLEKSRLLSDRFSAERPKGSFSTLEIQRTEQGDSAMYLCASSSQNSPLHFGNGTRLTVT.